This entry concerns a single T cell receptor beta chain. No antigen is known for it. This record comes from a study of T-cell memory formation after mild COVID-19. Study background: The TCR clusters were mostly specific to one donor. General observations from the study: In pre-infection memory, a portion of responding clones appeared, which suggested that cross-reactive memory joined. Balance between CD4 and CD8 was seen in clones contracting day 15 to 85, and a CD4+ lean was seen in later expanders. Still unconfirmed is whether the second-wave clones peaking on day 37 recognized SARS-CoV-2.

TCRdb reprocessed the 5' RACE reads with MiXCR, giving one entry per CDR3 protein. The data contain some 290,000 distinct CDR3 sequences, around 15% of them singletons. This CDR3 spans 15 amino acids. V trimming: 4 bases; J trimming: 2 bases; junction bases outside the gene matches: 4. The germline CDR1 and CDR2 sequences are SNHLY and FYNNEI. This chain links TRBV2 with TRBJ2-3; 9 nucleotides agree with TRBD2. The sequence derives from a man aged 18 to 29 who had mild COVID-19 (a few samples of this study predate the infection). Cell type and time point are not known. Sequencing was done on a sample of PBMCs or a T cell subset sorted from them (not recorded which). The CDR3, as DNA: TGTGCCAGCAGTGGGAGCGGGGGGCACACAGATACGCAGTATTTT. Amino acid sequence: CASSGSGGHTDTQYF.